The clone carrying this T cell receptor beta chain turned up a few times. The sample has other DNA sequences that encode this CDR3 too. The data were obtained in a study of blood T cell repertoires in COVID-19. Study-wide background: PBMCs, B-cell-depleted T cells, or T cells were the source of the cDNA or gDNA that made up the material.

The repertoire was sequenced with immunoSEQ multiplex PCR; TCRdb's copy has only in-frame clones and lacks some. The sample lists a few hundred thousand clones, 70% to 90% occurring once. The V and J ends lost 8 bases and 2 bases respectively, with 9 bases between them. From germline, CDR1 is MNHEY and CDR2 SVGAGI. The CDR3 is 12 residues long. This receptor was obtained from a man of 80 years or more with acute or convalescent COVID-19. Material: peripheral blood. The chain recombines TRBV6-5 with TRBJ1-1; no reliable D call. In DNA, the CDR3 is TGTGCCAGCTTCGAGGAAAACACTGAAGCTTTCTTT. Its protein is CASFEENTEAFF.